The clone carrying this T cell receptor beta chain was recorded many times. Its antigen is currently unknown. The V segment lost 5 bases and the J segment 5 bases; nucleotides outside the gene matches: 11. CDR1 and CDR2 from the germline V gene are MNHEY and SMNVEV (reference sequence). The CDR3 is 16 amino acids. Time point defined: sample taken at primary tumor resection. Unsorted whole RNA from tumor, nontumor lung or frozen PBMC underwent sequencing. This sample was included in a study of spatial heterogeneity in lung cancer. Across the whole study: In tumor regions TCR transcript counts correlated strongly with a matched bulk RNA-seq T cell module score. Study-level points and caveats: One measure, the expanded intratumoral alpha and beta TCR count, tracked tumor mutation counts. Approximate estimated coverage of tumor T cells amounted to roughly 7.3% for alpha and 13% for beta chains.

On each TCR cDNA molecule, a unique molecular identifier was present. Via MiXCR, TCRdb re-called the 5' RACE reads, giving one row per CDR3 protein. In the table there are about 100,000 distinct CDR3 sequences, 4.4% of which are singletons. This TCR derives from a male donor with early-stage non-small cell lung cancer. This chain links TRBV27 with TRBJ1-2, with 10 nucleotides matching TRBD1. Material: lung tumor tissue, obtained at surgery. CDR3 region: CASSLKYRDRGYGYTF. DNA of the CDR3: TGTGCCAGCAGTCTTAAGTACCGGGACAGGGGATATGGCTACACCTTC.